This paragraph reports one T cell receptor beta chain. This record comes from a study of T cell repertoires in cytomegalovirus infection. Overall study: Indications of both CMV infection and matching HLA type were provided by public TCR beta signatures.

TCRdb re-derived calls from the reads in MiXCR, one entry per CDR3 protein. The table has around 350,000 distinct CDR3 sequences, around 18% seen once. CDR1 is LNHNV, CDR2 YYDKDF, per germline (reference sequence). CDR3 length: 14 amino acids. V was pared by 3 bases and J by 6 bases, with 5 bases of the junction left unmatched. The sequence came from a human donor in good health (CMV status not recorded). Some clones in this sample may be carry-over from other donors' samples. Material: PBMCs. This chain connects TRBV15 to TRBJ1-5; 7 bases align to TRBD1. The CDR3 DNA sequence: TGTGCCACCAGCAGGCAGGGGGTCAGTCAGCCCCAGCATTTT. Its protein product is CATSRQGVSQPQHF.